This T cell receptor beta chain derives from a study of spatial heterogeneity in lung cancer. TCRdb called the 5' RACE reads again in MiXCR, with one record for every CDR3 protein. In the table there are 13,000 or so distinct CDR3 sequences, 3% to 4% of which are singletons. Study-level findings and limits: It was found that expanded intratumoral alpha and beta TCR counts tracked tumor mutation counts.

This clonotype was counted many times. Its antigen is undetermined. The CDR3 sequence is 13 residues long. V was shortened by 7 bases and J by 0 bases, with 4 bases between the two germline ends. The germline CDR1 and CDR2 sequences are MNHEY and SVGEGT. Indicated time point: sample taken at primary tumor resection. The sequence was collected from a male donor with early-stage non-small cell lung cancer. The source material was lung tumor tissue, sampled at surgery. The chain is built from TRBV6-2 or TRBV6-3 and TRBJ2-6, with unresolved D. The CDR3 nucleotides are TGTGCCAGCACAGTCTCTGGGGCCAACGTCCTGACTTTC. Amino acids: CASTVSGANVLTF.